This T cell receptor beta chain was recovered during a study of blood T cell repertoires in COVID-19. Using immunoSEQ multiplex PCR, the repertoire was profiled, and TCRdb retains in-frame clones only, with some absent. The repertoire consists of around 170,000 clones, with more than 70% occurring once and the leading ten covering approximately 7%. In this sample, this clone turned up a few times. This CDR3 is built from 15 residues. CDR1 SGHDT and CDR2 YYEEEE come from the germline V gene. The V end lost 3 bases, the J end lost 1 base, and 8 bases lay between the germline ends. The sequence was collected from a man aged 45-65 years with active or convalescent COVID-19. Sequencing was carried out using peripheral blood. This rearrangement joins TRBV5-6 to TRBJ1-6; D is unresolved. DNA for the CDR3: TGTGCCAGCAGCTCGGGGATGTCCTATAATTCACCCCTCCACTTT. This translates into CASSSGMSYNSPLHF. Using reference TRBV5-6 and TRBJ1-6 for the parts outside the CDR3, the full variable domain is DAGVTQSPTHLIKTRGQQVTLRCSPKSGHDTVSWYQQALGQGPQFIFQYYEEEERQRGNFPDRFSGHQFPNYSSELNVNALLLGDSALYLCASSSGMSYNSPLHFGNGTRLTVT.